The TCR beta chain under discussion was sequenced for a study of blood T cells in healthy people across ages. The germline gives CDR1 MNHEY, CDR2 SVGEGT. The CDR3 runs 17 residues. The trim removed 0 bases at V and 2 bases at J, leaving 8 bases unmatched. It was with a sample-barcoded 5' primer and a J-beta primer mix that a second PCR of roughly 6 to 12 cycles was run. Every cDNA was tagged by a template-switch adaptor with 12 random nucleotides. TCRdb re-called the 5' RACE reads through MiXCR, storing one row per CDR3 protein. The data contain hundreds of thousands of distinct CDR3 sequences, about 28% of them singletons. Each sample had at least 6 million PBMCs isolated. This clonotype came up many times.

This rearrangement joins TRBV6-2 or TRBV6-3 to TRBJ2-5; 8 nucleotides match TRBD1. The TCR comes from a woman older than 75 in good health. Sequencing input: blood. CDR3 loop: CASSYSIQGARQETQYF. The CDR3 DNA sequence: TGTGCCAGCAGTTACTCGATCCAGGGGGCGCGTCAAGAGACCCAGTACTTC.